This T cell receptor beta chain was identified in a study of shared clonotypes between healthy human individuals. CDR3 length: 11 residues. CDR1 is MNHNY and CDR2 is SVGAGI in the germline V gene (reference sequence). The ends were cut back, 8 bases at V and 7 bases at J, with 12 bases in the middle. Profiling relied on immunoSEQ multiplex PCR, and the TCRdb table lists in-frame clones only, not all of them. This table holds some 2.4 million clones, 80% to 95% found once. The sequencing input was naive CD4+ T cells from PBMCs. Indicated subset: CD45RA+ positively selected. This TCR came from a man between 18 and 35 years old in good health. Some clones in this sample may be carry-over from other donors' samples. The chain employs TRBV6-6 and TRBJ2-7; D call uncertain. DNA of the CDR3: TGTGCCAGCGGCCTTACGTCGGAGCAGTACTTC. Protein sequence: CASGLTSEQYF.